These 6 T cell receptor beta chains were sequenced from one sample in a study of T cells after yellow fever vaccination. In TCRdb, the 5' RACE reads were re-called with MiXCR into one record per CDR3 protein. The data show 320,000 or so distinct CDR3 sequences, 7% to 9% seen once. The sequencing here drew on PBMCs, taken approximately 40 days after the first yellow fever vaccination. These receptors all come from a man between 18 and 29 years old who received the YFV17D yellow fever vaccine.

The V and J genes are TRBV5-1 and TRBJ1-1; D ambiguous. In germline, CDR1 is SGHRS, CDR2 YFSETQ. The CDR3 length is 14 residues. V gave up 1 base and J gave up 4 bases, with 11 bases separating them. This CDR3 reads CASSLNPDPTEAFF. As DNA, the CDR3 is TGCGCCAGCAGCTTGAATCCCGACCCCACTGAAGCTTTCTTT.

This clonotype appeared a few times. The chain is built from TRBV1 and TRBJ2-3; the table's D call, TRBD2, has no DNA check behind it. TRBV1 is described as a pseudogene. This CDR3 contains 18 residues. In DNA, the CDR3 is TGCACCAGCAGCAAAAATGGGGTAGGAGGGGACAGCACAGATACGCAGTATTTT. It codes for CTSSKNGVGGDSTDTQYF.

This clonotype showed up many times. J is TRBJ1-2 and V is TRBV7-9; tentative D call: TRBD1 (6 bases). This CDR3 is 15 amino acids long. The V gene's germline CDR1 is SEHNR and CDR2 FQNEAQ (reference sequence). The ends were cut back, 3 bases at V and 4 bases at J, with 15 bases in the middle. The CDR3 loop reads CASSLPGGKGYGYTF. The DNA for the CDR3 is TGTGCCAGCAGCTTGCCGGGGGGCAAAGGCTATGGCTACACCTTC.

This clonotype came up a few times. The chain couples TRBV19 to TRBJ1-6; no firm D call. Germline V gene sequence: CDR1 LNHDA, CDR2 SQIVND (reference sequence). This CDR3 spans 13 amino acids. Trimming pared 5 bases from V and 7 bases from J, leaving 9 bases between. The CDR3 region is CASSRRENSPLHF. Written as DNA, the CDR3 is TGTGCCAGTAGTCGCCGGGAGAATTCACCCCTCCACTTT.

This clonotype was seen only a few times. The chain employs TRBV15 and TRBJ2-3; possibly TRBD1 for D (6 bases). Trimming cost V 3 bases and J 2 bases, with 15 bases left between them. Germline CDR1 reads LNHNV; CDR2 reads YYDKDF (reference sequence). The CDR3 covers 16 residues. The CDR3 spells CATSRDREWVTDTQYF. In DNA, the CDR3 is TGTGCCACCAGCAGGGACAGAGAATGGGTCACAGATACGCAGTATTTT. Looking up the rest from reference TRBV15 and TRBJ2-3 gives the full variable domain: DAMVIQNPRYQVTQFGKPVTLSCSQTLNHNVMYWYQQKSSQAPKLLFHYYDKDFNNEADTPDNFQSRRPNTSFCFLDIRSPGLGDTAMYLCATSRDREWVTDTQYFGPGTRLTVL.

This clonotype was seen repeatedly, ten times or more. This rearrangement joins TRBV12-3 or TRBV12-4 to TRBJ2-3; TRBD1 agrees at 9 bases. The CDR3 consists of 14 residues. The J segment lost 4 bases and the V segment lost 4 bases, leaving 3 bases of the junction unmatched. The CDR3 spells CASSWNRGPDTQYF. The CDR3 nucleotides read TGTGCCAGCAGTTGGAACAGGGGGCCAGATACGCAGTATTTT.